This T cell receptor beta chain comes out of a study of blood T cell repertoires in COVID-19. Seattle patients were enrolled during active infection and followed longitudinally. Germline assignment: CDR1 SGHNT and CDR2 YENEEA. V lost 5 bases, J lost 2 bases, and 3 bases lay in between. CDR3 length equals 12 residues. Comments on this clone: Other DNA sequences in the same sample also yield this CDR3.

How the authors handled the data: Amplified reference gene primers provided the basis for estimating nucleated cell counts. The table came from immunoSEQ multiplex PCR; TCRdb's copy has only in-frame clones and leaves some out. V and J calls and clone size are those listed in that table; D and trimming were worked out from the DNA. The table has roughly 350,000 clones, over 75% seen once; the top ten hold 8.5% to 12%. The V and J genes are TRBV11-3 and TRBJ2-2; no firm D call. The source material was peripheral blood. The TCR comes from a woman younger than 45 with COVID-19, enrolled during active disease. The CDR3 sequence: CASSLNTGELFF. DNA of the CDR3: TGTGCCAGCAGCCTAAACACCGGGGAGCTGTTTTTT. Using reference TRBV11-3 and TRBJ2-2 for the parts outside the CDR3, the full variable domain is EAGVVQSPRYKIIEKKQPVAFWCNPISGHNTLYWYLQNLGQGPELLIRYENEEAVDDSQLPKDRFSAERLKGVDSTLKIQPAELGDSAVYLCASSLNTGELFFGEGSRLTVL.